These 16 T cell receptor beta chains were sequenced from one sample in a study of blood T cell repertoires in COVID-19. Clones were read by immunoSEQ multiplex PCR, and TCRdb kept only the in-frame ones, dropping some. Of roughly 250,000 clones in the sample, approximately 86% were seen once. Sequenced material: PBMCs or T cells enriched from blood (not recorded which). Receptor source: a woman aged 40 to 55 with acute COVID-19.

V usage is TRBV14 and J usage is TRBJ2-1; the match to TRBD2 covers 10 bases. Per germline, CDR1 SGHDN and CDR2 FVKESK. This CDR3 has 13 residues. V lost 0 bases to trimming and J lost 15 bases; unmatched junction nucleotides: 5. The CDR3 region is CASSQDLAGVLFF. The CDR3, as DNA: TGTGCCAGCAGCCAAGACCTAGCGGGAGTTCTGTTCTTC. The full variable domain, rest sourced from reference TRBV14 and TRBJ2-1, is EAGVTQFPSHSVIEKGQTVTLRCDPISGHDNLYWYRRVMGKEIKFLLHFVKESKQDESGMPNNRFLAERTGGTYSTLKVQPAELEDSGVYFCASSQDLAGVLFFGPGTRLTVL.

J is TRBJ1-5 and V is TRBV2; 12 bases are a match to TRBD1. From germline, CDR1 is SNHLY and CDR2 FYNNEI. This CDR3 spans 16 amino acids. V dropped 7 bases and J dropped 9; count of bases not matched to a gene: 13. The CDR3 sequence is CASKLGDRGRITPQHF. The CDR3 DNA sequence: TGTGCCAGCAAACTCGGGGACAGGGGGCGCATTACGCCCCAGCATTTT.

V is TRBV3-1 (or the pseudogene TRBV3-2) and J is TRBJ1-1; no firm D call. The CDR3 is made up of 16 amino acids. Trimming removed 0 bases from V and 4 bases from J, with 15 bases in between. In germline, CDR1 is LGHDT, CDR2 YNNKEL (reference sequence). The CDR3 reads CASSQDLHPRRTEAFF. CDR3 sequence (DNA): TGTGCCAGCAGCCAAGATTTGCACCCTAGGCGCACTGAAGCTTTCTTT.

The CDR3: CASSDDRSANSPLHF. CDR3 nucleotide sequence: TGTGCCAGCAGCGATGACAGGTCGGCTAATTCACCCCTCCACTTT. The genes are TRBV27 and TRBJ1-6, with a weak D call TRBD1 (6 bases). From germline, CDR1 is MNHEY and CDR2 SMNVEV (reference sequence). Between the trimmed V and J ends, which lost 6 bases and 6 bases, there was a span of 15 bases. The CDR3 has 15 residues.

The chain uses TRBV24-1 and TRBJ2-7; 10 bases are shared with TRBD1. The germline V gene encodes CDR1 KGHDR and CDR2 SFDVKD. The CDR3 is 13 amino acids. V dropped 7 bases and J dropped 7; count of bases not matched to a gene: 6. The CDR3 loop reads CATSSAGQGEQYF. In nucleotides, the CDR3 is TGTGCCACCAGCTCAGCGGGACAGGGGGAGCAGTACTTC.

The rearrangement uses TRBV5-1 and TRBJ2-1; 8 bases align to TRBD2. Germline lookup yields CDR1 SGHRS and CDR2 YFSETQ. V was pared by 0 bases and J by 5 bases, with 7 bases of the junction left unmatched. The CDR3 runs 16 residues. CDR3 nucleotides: TGCGCCAGCAGCTTGGATGGTAGCGGGGTCGACAATGAGCAGTTCTTC. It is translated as CASSLDGSGVDNEQFF.

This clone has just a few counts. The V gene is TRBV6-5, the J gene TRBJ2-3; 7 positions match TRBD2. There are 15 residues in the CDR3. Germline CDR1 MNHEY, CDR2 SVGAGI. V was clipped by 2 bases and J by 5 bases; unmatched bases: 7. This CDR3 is CASSYDRGGRDTQYF. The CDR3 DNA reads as TGTGCCAGCAGTTACGATAGGGGCGGGAGAGATACGCAGTATTTT.

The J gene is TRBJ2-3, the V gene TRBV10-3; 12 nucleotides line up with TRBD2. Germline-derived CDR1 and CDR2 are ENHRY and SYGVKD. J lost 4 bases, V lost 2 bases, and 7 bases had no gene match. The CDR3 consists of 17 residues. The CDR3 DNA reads TGTGCCATCAGTGAGAATCTAGCGGGAGGGCCGTCAGATACGCAGTATTTT. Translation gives CAISENLAGGPSDTQYF.

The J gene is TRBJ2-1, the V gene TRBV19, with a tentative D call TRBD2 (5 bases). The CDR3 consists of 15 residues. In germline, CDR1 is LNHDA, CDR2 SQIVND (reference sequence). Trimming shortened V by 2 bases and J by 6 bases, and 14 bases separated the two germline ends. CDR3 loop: CASSIQVFRGNEQFF. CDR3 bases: TGTGCCAGTAGTATACAGGTCTTCCGGGGCAATGAGCAGTTCTTC.

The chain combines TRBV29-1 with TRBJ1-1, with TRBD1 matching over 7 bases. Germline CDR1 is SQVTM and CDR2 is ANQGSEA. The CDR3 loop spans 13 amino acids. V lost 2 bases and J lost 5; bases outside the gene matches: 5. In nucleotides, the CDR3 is TGCAGCGTTGAAAGGGGGCTAGGGACTGAAGCTTTCTTT. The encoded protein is CSVERGLGTEAFF. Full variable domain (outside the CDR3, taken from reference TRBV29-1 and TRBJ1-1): SAVISQKPSRDICQRGTSLTIQCQVDSQVTMMFWYRQQPGQSLTLIATANQGSEATYESGFVIDKFPISRPNLTFSTLTVSNMSPEDSSIYLCSVERGLGTEAFFGQGTRLTVV.

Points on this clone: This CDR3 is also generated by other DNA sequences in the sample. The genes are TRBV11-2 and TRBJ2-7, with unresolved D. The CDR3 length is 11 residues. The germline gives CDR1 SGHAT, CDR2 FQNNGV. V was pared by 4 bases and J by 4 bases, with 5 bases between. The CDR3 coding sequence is TGTGCCAGCAGCTCGACTTACGAGCAGTACTTC. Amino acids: CASSSTYEQYF.

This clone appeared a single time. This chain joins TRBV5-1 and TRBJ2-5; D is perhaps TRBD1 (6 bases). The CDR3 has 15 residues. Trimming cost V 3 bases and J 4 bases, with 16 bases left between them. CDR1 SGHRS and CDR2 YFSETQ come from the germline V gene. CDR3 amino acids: CASSYDPRGSETQYF. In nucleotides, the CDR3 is TGCGCCAGCAGCTATGATCCCAGGGGTTCAGAGACCCAGTACTTC.

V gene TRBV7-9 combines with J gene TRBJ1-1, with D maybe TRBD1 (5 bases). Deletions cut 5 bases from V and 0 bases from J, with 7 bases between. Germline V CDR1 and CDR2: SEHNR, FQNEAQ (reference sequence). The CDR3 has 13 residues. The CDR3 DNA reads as TGTGCCAGCAGCGAGACAGTGAACACTGAAGCTTTCTTT. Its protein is CASSETVNTEAFF. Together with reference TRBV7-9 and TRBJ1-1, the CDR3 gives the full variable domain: DTGVSQNPRHKITKRGQNVTFRCDPISEHNRLYWYRQTLGQGPEFLTYFQNEAQLEKSRLLSDRFSAERPKGSFSTLEIQRTEQGDSAMYLCASSETVNTEAFFGQGTRLTVV.

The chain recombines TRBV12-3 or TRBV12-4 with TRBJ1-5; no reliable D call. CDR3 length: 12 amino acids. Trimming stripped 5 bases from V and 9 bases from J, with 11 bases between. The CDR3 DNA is TGTGCCAGCAGTCTCCTCCCCGGGCCCCAGCATTTT. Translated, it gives CASSLLPGPQHF.

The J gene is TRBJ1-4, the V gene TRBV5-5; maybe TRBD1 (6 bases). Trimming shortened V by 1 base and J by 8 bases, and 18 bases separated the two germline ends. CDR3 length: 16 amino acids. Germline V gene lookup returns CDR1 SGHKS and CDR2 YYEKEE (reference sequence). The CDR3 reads CASSLMSAGAEEKLFF. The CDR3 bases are TGTGCCAGCAGCTTGATGAGCGCAGGGGCAGAGGAAAAACTGTTTTTT.

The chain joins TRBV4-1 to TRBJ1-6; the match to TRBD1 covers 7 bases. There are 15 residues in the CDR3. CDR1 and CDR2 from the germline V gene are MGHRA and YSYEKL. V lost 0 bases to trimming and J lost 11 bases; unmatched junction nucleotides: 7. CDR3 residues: CASSQDRQGWAPLHF. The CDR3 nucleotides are TGCGCCAGCAGCCAAGATCGACAGGGTTGGGCACCCCTCCACTTT.